The source of this T cell receptor beta chain is a study of blood T cell repertoires in COVID-19. The overall study: The study drew acute and convalescent COVID-19 samples from the United States, Italy and Spain. PBMCs, B-cell-depleted T cells, or T cells provided the cDNA or gDNA that made up the material.

Original processing notes: Using reference gene primer amplification, nucleated cell counts were estimated. Clones were sequenced by immunoSEQ multiplex PCR, and TCRdb holds only the in-frame ones, with some missing. From that table come the V and J calls and clone size; the DNA was used to work out D and trimming. The sample carries approximately 250,000 clones, 80% to 85% recorded once. The CDR3 contains 15 residues. V trimming: 2 bases; J trimming: 2 bases; junction bases outside the gene matches: 4. Germline loops: CDR1 WSHSY, CDR2 SAAADI. Input material: peripheral blood. The V and J genes are TRBV10-2 and TRBJ2-7, with 9 positions matching TRBD1. This TCR was recovered from a man between 60 and 75 years old with acute or convalescent COVID-19. The CDR3 protein is CASSELGQGPYEQYF. DNA of the CDR3: TGCGCCAGCAGTGAGCTGGGACAGGGACCCTACGAGCAGTACTTC.